The clone carrying this TCR beta chain was seen more than once but under ten times. The antigen is undetermined. The data were obtained in a study of identical twins. General study findings and limits: Zero-insertion findings could be partly confounded by invariant cells (MAIT and iNKT cells).

A universal primer site was created by template switching, with the cDNA bearing unique molecular identifiers. TCRdb independently ran MiXCR on the 5' RACE reads; one entry per CDR3 protein. This table holds some 1,600,000 distinct CDR3 sequences, around a third found once. The V and J ends lost 3 bases and 3 bases, in that order; junction bases with no gene match: 9. The germline V gene encodes CDR1 SEHNR and CDR2 FQNEAQ (reference sequence). The length of the CDR3 is 17 residues. Everyone who donated was a healthy Caucasian. This TCR came from a newborn girl in good health. The chain joins TRBV7-9 to TRBJ2-4, with 9 bases aligning to TRBD2. The sequenced sample was cord blood. CDR3 bases: TGTGCCAGCAGCTTGAGACTAGCGGTCGAGGGCAAAAACATTCAGTACTTC. Protein product: CASSLRLAVEGKNIQYF.